Listed here are 11 T cell receptor beta chains from one sample, sequenced in a study of post-analysis software for immune sequencing data. Study-wide results and limits: In patients, five or six TRBV segments were more frequent than in controls, with TRBV5-6, TRBV5-1 and TRBV20-1 among them.

TCR beta libraries were prepared from cDNA with unique molecular identifiers. Via MiXCR, TCRdb re-called the PCR reads, giving one row per CDR3 protein. The sample carries 350,000 to 450,000 distinct CDR3 sequences, 30% to 40% recorded once. These receptors' targets are unknown. The specimen was blood. These receptors all stem from a girl aged 2 to 9 with multiple sclerosis.

The genes are TRBV20-1 and TRBJ2-5; 8 bases are shared with TRBD1. The CDR3 length is 20 residues. The germline gives CDR1 DFQATT, CDR2 SNEGSKA (reference sequence). Germline trimming cut 1 base from V and 0 bases from J; bases unmatched to any gene: 19. CDR3 DNA sequence: TGCAGTGCTAGAGCCAGCCCCCGGTACAGGGGGACTGGCGACCAAGAGACCCAGTACTTC. As protein: CSARASPRYRGTGDQETQYF.

This clonotype was observed many times. The rearrangement links TRBV6-5 to TRBJ2-7; perhaps TRBD1 as D (6 bases). CDR1 is MNHEY, CDR2 SVGAGI, per germline. The ends were cut back, 0 bases at V and 5 bases at J, with 11 bases in the middle. This CDR3 comprises 14 residues. The CDR3 nucleotides read TGTGCCAGCAGTTACTCCGCAGGGGTGAACGAGCAGTACTTC. It translates to CASSYSAGVNEQYF.

This clonotype was detected a few times. This sequence joins TRBV3-1 and TRBJ2-3; 9 bases line up with TRBD2. The CDR3 consists of 15 residues. The ends lost 4 bases at V and 6 bases at J; junction bases unmatched: 8. From germline, CDR1 is LGHDT and CDR2 YNNKEL (reference sequence). The DNA of the CDR3 is TGTGCCAGCAGCCTCGAGCGGGGGGTGCGGGATACGCAGTATTTT. Translation gives CASSLERGVRDTQYF.

The table lists this clonotype with a few counts. The rearrangement uses TRBV12-3 or TRBV12-4 and TRBJ2-1; no firm D call. Trimming took 8 bases from V and 7 from J, leaving 9 bases between them. This CDR3 contains 11 residues. The CDR3 bases are TGTGCCAGCGGCCTCGGGAATGAGCAGTTCTTC. The encoded protein is CASGLGNEQFF.

Turning to this clonotype: This may be a read error, as it is one base from a much larger clone. V usage is TRBV12-3 or TRBV12-4 and J usage is TRBJ2-4; D could derive from TRBD1 or TRBD2 (6 bases each). This CDR3 has 14 amino acids. V was trimmed by 6 bases and J by 13 bases, leaving 22 bases between them. CDR3 nucleotides: TGTGCCAGCAGCATGGGGGGCTGGGGTCGAGAGCAGTACTTC. Translation gives CASSMGGWGREQYF.

The CDR3 spells CSARRGQSATNEKLFF. The CDR3 DNA reads as TGCAGTGCTAGACGTGGACAGAGCGCAACTAATGAAAAACTGTTTTTT. J is TRBJ1-4 and V is TRBV20-1; the D gene is possibly TRBD1 (6 bases). Trimming took 2 bases from V and 0 from J, leaving 13 bases between them. Germline loops: CDR1 DFQATT, CDR2 SNEGSKA (reference sequence). CDR3 size: 16 residues.

The J gene is TRBJ1-4, the V gene TRBV27; D perhaps matches TRBD1 (6 bases). The CDR3 sequence is 14 residues long. The germline CDR1 and CDR2 sequences are MNHEY and SMNVEV (reference sequence). V was clipped by 5 bases and J by 5 bases, with 12 bases between them. CDR3 in DNA: TGTGCCAGCAGTCCCCAGGGACAAAATGAAAAACTGTTTTTT. Translated, it gives CASSPQGQNEKLFF.

The V call is TRBV12-3 or TRBV12-4, the J call TRBJ2-7; D possibly matches TRBD1 or TRBD2 (5 bases each). The length of the CDR3 is 13 residues. Trimming shortened V by 1 base and J by 2 bases, and 6 bases separated the two germline ends. CDR3 amino acids: CASSLEGPYEQYF. The CDR3 nucleotides read TGTGCCAGCAGTTTAGAGGGACCCTACGAGCAGTACTTC.

The V call is TRBV20-1, the J call TRBJ2-1, with a weak D call TRBD1 (5 bases). Germline-derived CDR1 and CDR2 are DFQATT and SNEGSKA (reference sequence). The CDR3 runs to 13 residues. V lost 5 bases and J 7 bases, leaving 15 bases between the germline ends. CDR3 residues: CSACRGAANEQFF. CDR3 DNA: TGCAGTGCTTGTAGGGGCGCAGCGAATGAGCAGTTCTTC.

This clonotype was recorded only once. One junction end does not reproduce the germline sequence, and a read error may be involved. V usage is TRBV12-3 or TRBV12-4 and J usage is TRBJ2-1, with 15 bases matching TRBD2. The CDR3 length is 19 residues. This CDR3 reads CASSPGLAGGSTSYNEQFF. In DNA form, the CDR3 reads TGTGCTAGCAGTCCGGGACTAGCGGGGGGCTCAACCTCCTACAATGAGCAGTTCTTC.

In this sample, this clonotype turned up a few times. The V and J genes are TRBV5-1 and TRBJ1-1; D ambiguous. V was shortened by 0 bases and J by 0 bases, with 12 bases between the two germline ends. From germline, CDR1 is SGHRS and CDR2 YFSETQ. The CDR3 has 16 residues. Written as DNA, the CDR3 is TGCGCCAGCAGCTTGGGGTTGGGGTTCATGAACACTGAAGCTTTCTTT. Protein product: CASSLGLGFMNTEAFF.